This T cell receptor beta chain was captured in a study of high-grade serous ovarian cancer treatment subgroups. On the study more broadly: Samples averaged 14,192 reads and 7,000 or so unique TCR beta rearrangements. Notes on the study in general: CDR1 and CDR2 were left unanalyzed; analyses focused on CDR3. Repertoire similarity ranged roughly 0.1 to 0.79 between tumors of one patient.

The tumor samples were collected prior to definitive surgery or chemotherapy. Notes on this clone: Antigen specificity is unknown.

The assay was immunoSEQ multiplex PCR, and TCRdb's table has in-frame clones only and misses some. Here the sample spans about 6,800 clones, roughly 85% being singletons. This CDR3 is built from 16 residues. Per germline, CDR1 SGHDT and CDR2 YYEEEE. The V gene end was trimmed by 4 bases and the J gene end by 2 bases; junction bases not matched to a gene: 11. This receptor was identified in a human donor with high-grade serous ovarian cancer. The rearrangement links TRBV5-6 to TRBJ2-7; TRBD1 matches 8 bases. The sequenced sample consisted of tumor tissue. The CDR3 sequence: CASSDAGTGRAYEQYF. As DNA, the CDR3 is TGTGCCAGCAGCGATGCCGGGACAGGAAGGGCCTACGAGCAGTACTTC. The variable domain in full, with the rest retrieved from reference TRBV5-6 and TRBJ2-7, is DAGVTQSPTHLIKTRGQQVTLRCSPKSGHDTVSWYQQALGQGPQFIFQYYEEEERQRGNFPDRFSGHQFPNYSSELNVNALLLGDSALYLCASSDAGTGRAYEQYFGPGTRLTVT.